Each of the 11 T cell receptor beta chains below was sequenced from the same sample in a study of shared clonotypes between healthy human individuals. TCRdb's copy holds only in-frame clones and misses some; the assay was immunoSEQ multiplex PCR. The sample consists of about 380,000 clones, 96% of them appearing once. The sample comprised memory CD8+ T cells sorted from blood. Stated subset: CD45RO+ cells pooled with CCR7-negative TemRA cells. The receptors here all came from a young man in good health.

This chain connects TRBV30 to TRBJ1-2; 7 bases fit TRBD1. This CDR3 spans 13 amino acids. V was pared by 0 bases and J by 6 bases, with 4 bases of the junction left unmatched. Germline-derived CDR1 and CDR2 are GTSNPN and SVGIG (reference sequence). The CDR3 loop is CAWSVIGTDGYTF. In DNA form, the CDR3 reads TGTGCCTGGAGTGTAATTGGGACAGATGGCTACACCTTC.

The CDR3 sequence is CATRWVGEEAFF. CDR3 in DNA: TGTGCCACGCGGTGGGTCGGGGAAGAAGCTTTCTTT. J is TRBJ1-1 and V is TRBV15; D not certain. The CDR3 is made up of 12 amino acids. V gave up 9 bases and J gave up 8 bases, with 16 bases separating them. Germline CDR1 is LNHNV and CDR2 is YYDKDF (reference sequence). Complete variable domain (other parts from reference TRBV15 and TRBJ1-1): DAMVIQNPRYQVTQFGKPVTLSCSQTLNHNVMYWYQQKSSQAPKLLFHYYDKDFNNEADTPDNFQSRRPNTSFCFLDIRSPGLGDTAMYLCATRWVGEEAFFGQGTRLTVV.

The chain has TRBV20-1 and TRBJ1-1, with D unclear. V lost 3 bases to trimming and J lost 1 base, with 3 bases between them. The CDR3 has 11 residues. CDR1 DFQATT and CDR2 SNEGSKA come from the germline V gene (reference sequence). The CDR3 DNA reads TGCAGTGCTAGCAAGAACACTGAAGCTTTCTTT. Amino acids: CSASKNTEAFF.

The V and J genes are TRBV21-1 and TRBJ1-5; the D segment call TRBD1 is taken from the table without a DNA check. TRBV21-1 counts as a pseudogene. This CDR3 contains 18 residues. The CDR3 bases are TGTGCCAGCAGCAAAGCCTCGGGACAGATAGTCCTAAATCAGCCCCAGCATTTT. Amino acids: CASSKASGQIVLNQPQHF.

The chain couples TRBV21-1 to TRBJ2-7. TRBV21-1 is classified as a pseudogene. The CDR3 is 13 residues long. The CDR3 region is CASSKVKDHEQYF. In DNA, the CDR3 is TGTGCCAGCAGCAAAGTCAAGGACCACGAGCAGTACTTC.

CDR3 amino acids: CAWSVGARGLFLNQPQHF. In DNA, the CDR3 is TGTGCCTGGAGTGTAGGGGCCAGGGGCCTCTTCTTGAATCAGCCCCAGCATTTT. The chain is built from TRBV30 and TRBJ1-5, with D tentatively TRBD1 (6 bases). The germline V gene has CDR1 GTSNPN and CDR2 SVGIG (reference sequence). V lost 0 bases and J lost 4, with 22 bases in between. The CDR3 is made up of 18 amino acids.

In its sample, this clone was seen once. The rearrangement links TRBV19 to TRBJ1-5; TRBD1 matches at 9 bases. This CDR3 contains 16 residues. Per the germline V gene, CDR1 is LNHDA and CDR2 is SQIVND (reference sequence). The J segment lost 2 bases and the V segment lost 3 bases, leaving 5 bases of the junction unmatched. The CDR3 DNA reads TGTGCCAGTAGTATGTCGAACAGGGGGCGCAATCAGCCCCAGCATTTT. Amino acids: CASSMSNRGRNQPQHF. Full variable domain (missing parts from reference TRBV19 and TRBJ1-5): DGGITQSPKYLFRKEGQNVTLSCEQNLNHDAMYWYRQDPGQGLRLIYYSQIVNDFQKGDIAEGYSVSREKKESFPLTVTSAQKNPTAFYLCASSMSNRGRNQPQHFGDGTRLSIL.

Here the CDR3 DNA reads TGTGCCAGCAGCCAAGTTGCAGGATCCTACAATGAGCAGTTCTTC. It codes for CASSQVAGSYNEQFF. The V call is TRBV14, the J call TRBJ2-1; D remains unclear. The germline V gene has CDR1 SGHDN and CDR2 FVKESK. Trimming removed 1 base from V and 1 base from J, with 8 bases in between. There are 15 residues in the CDR3.

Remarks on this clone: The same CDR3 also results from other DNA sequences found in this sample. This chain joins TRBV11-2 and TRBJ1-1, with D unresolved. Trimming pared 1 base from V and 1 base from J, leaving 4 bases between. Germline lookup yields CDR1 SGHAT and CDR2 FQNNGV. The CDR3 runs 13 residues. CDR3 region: CASSLGQNTEAFF. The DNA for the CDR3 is TGTGCCAGCAGCTTAGGGCAGAACACTGAAGCTTTCTTT.

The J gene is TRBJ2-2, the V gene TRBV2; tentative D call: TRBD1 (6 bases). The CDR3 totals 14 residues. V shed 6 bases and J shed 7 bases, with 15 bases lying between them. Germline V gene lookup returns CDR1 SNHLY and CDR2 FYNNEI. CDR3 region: CASRPQGLGGELFF. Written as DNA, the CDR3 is TGTGCCAGCAGACCACAGGGTTTGGGCGGGGAGCTGTTTTTT.

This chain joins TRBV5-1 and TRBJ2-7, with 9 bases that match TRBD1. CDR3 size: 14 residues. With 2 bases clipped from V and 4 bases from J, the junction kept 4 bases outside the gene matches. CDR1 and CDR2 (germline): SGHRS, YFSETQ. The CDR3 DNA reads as TGCGCCAGCAGCTTCGGGACAGGGCCATACGAGCAGTACTTC. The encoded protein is CASSFGTGPYEQYF.